Included here is one TCR beta chain sequence, with context. This sample is drawn from a study of blood T cell repertoires in COVID-19. Study as a whole: T cells, B-cell-depleted T cells, or PBMCs provided the cDNA or gDNA that served as material.

Authors' analysis steps: For nucleated cells, counts were estimated from reference gene primer amplification. Some clones are missing from TCRdb's copy, which holds only in-frame ones; the method was immunoSEQ multiplex PCR. For V, J and clone size, that table is used; D and trimming come from the DNA. The repertoire holds around 30,000 clones, with around 93% as singletons. V shed 5 bases and J shed 3 bases, with 16 bases lying between them. This CDR3 has 15 residues. CDR1 is SGHAT, CDR2 FQDESV, per germline (reference sequence). The rearrangement links TRBV11-1 to TRBJ1-1; a possible D gene is TRBD1 (6 bases). Sequencing was carried out using peripheral blood. The TCR originated in a human donor in a cohort sampled during active COVID-19. CDR3 bases: TGTGCCAGCAGCCCTCTTTTGGGGGCGGACACTGAAGCTTTCTTT. Amino acid sequence: CASSPLLGADTEAFF.